Below, one T cell receptor beta chain is given with its context. The antigen remains unidentified. CDR3 size: 13 residues. Germline CDR1 MDHEN, CDR2 SYDVKM. This specimen comes from a study of CXCR3-negative and CXCR3-positive naive CD8 T cells. About the research overall: For each library, about 1.5 +/- 0.3 million TRB reads were obtained, roughly 130 million in total. Study findings and constraints: Greater hydrophobicity was found in TRB CDR3s of CXCR3-positive naive cells than of CXCR3-negative naive cells.

The authors made the TRB cDNA libraries by 5' RACE using UMI labels. Following a re-call of the 5' RACE reads, TCRdb has one entry per CDR3 protein and lacks DNA. This specimen shows more than 75,000 distinct CDR3 sequences; the ten leading clones hold roughly 0.64%. The TCR originated in a human donor in good health. Some clones in this sample may be carry-over from other donors' samples. Input material: naive CXCR3+ CD8+ T cells from blood. Sample subset: CD45RO-CCR7+CD27+CD95- naive CD8+ T cells expressing CXCR3 (TNR3+). This chain links TRBV28 with TRBJ2-7; TCRdb names TRBD1, which stays unverified in the absence of DNA. CDR3 region: CASTGTLSYEQYF.